These 17 T cell receptor beta chains were sequenced from one sample in a study of T-cell memory formation after mild COVID-19. TCRdb re-analysed the 5' RACE reads in MiXCR, keeping a single row per CDR3 protein. The table shows 500,000 to 550,000 distinct CDR3 sequences, with about 20% occurring only once. Sequencing was performed on PBMCs or a T cell subset sorted from them (not recorded which). The receptors were sampled from an adult woman who had mild COVID-19 (a few samples of this study predate the infection). Cell type and time point are not known.

J is TRBJ2-3 and V is TRBV12-3 or TRBV12-4; D perhaps matches TRBD1 (6 bases). V lost 2 bases to trimming and J lost 5 bases, with 17 bases between them. The CDR3 runs 16 residues. CDR3 loop: CASSLSAGDAGDTQYF. CDR3 nucleotides: TGTGCCAGCAGTTTAAGCGCAGGGGATGCTGGAGATACGCAGTATTTT.

The chain carries TRBV28 and TRBJ2-7, with unresolved D. Trimming took 6 bases from V and 2 from J, leaving 14 bases between them. Germline CDR1 reads MDHEN; CDR2 reads SYDVKM. The length of the CDR3 is 14 residues. CDR3 DNA: TGTGCCAGCAGGAACCCGGAAGTGGCCTACGAGCAGTACTTC. This translates into CASRNPEVAYEQYF.

This clonotype was picked up a small number of times. V usage is TRBV12-3 or TRBV12-4 and J usage is TRBJ1-2; D gene ambiguous. This CDR3 spans 13 amino acids. V gave up 3 bases and J gave up 5 bases, with 10 bases separating them. The CDR3 DNA reads as TGTGCCAGCAGTTTGTTGACGGGTTATGGCTACACCTTC. Translation gives CASSLLTGYGYTF.

This clonotype was seen more than once but under ten times. CDR3: CATSRDPSGVDEQFF. Written as DNA, the CDR3 is TGTGCCACCAGCAGAGACCCCTCTGGGGTCGATGAGCAGTTCTTC. The chain combines TRBV15 with TRBJ2-1; D not certain. Per the germline V gene, CDR1 is LNHNV and CDR2 is YYDKDF (reference sequence). V was shortened by 0 bases and J by 8 bases, with 14 bases between the two germline ends. The CDR3 is 15 residues long. Looking up the rest from reference TRBV15 and TRBJ2-1 gives the full variable domain: DAMVIQNPRYQVTQFGKPVTLSCSQTLNHNVMYWYQQKSSQAPKLLFHYYDKDFNNEADTPDNFQSRRPNTSFCFLDIRSPGLGDTAMYLCATSRDPSGVDEQFFGPGTRLTVL.

This clonotype was seen repeatedly, ten times or more. V usage is TRBV4-1 and J usage is TRBJ2-1; a possible D gene is TRBD2 (5 bases). The CDR3 has 15 residues. V shed 1 base and J shed 0 bases, with 7 bases lying between them. Germline loops: CDR1 MGHRA, CDR2 YSYEKL. CDR3 DNA: TGCGCCAGCAGCCAAGTAGCGAACTCCTACAATGAGCAGTTCTTC. Translating gives CASSQVANSYNEQFF.

This clonotype was detected a few times. The genes are TRBV3-1 and TRBJ2-7; no clear D gene. V lost 3 bases and J 2 bases, leaving 8 bases between the germline ends. CDR1 is LGHDT, CDR2 YNNKEL, per germline (reference sequence). The CDR3 has 13 residues. Here the CDR3 reads CASSHSVTYEQYF. The CDR3 nucleotides read TGTGCCAGCAGCCATTCAGTTACCTACGAGCAGTACTTC.

The chain carries TRBV30 and TRBJ2-1; D gene unclear. V was trimmed by 4 bases and J by 0 bases, leaving 10 bases between them. CDR3 size: 14 residues. Germline CDR1 reads GTSNPN; CDR2 reads SVGIG (reference sequence). CDR3 DNA: TGTGCCTGGATGGGCGATATCTCCTACAATGAGCAGTTCTTC. It codes for CAWMGDISYNEQFF.

This clonotype has a handful of counts. V and J are TRBV20-1 and TRBJ1-1; TRBD1 agrees at 8 bases. CDR1 and CDR2 (germline): DFQATT, SNEGSKA (reference sequence). V lost 6 bases and J lost 0; bases outside the gene matches: 12. The CDR3 contains 16 residues. The CDR3 DNA reads TGCAGTGCGCAACAGGGGGAGCAACAAATGAACACTGAAGCTTTCTTT. This codes for CSAQQGEQQMNTEAFF.

This clonotype turned up a few times. The chain uses TRBV6-5 and TRBJ1-4; 8 bases align to TRBD1. The CDR3 sequence is 16 residues long. J gave up 1 base and V 5 bases, and 6 bases lay outside the gene matches. Germline-derived CDR1 and CDR2 are MNHEY and SVGAGI. The CDR3 protein is CASSPDRGETNEKLFF. CDR3 DNA sequence: TGTGCCAGCAGTCCCGACAGGGGAGAAACTAATGAAAAACTGTTTTTT.

The gene calls are TRBV6-1 and TRBJ2-7; D gene unclear. Trimming stripped 2 bases from V and 2 bases from J, with 10 bases between. Germline CDR1 reads MNHNS; CDR2 reads SASEGT. The CDR3 runs to 14 residues. The CDR3, as DNA: TGTGCCAGCAGTGAATTTCTCGGACCCTACGAGCAGTACTTC. This codes for CASSEFLGPYEQYF.

This clonotype was seen a handful of times. V and J are TRBV16 and TRBJ1-3; the match to TRBD1 covers 8 bases. Germline loops: CDR1 KGHSY, CDR2 FQNENV. The V gene end was trimmed by 2 bases and the J gene end by 3 bases; junction bases not matched to a gene: 6. CDR3 size: 16 residues. The chain's CDR3 is CASSQRTGWSGNTIYF. The CDR3 DNA reads as TGTGCCAGCAGCCAACGGACAGGGTGGAGTGGAAACACCATATATTTT.

The chain couples TRBV6-6 to TRBJ2-3; 15 bases fit TRBD2. The CDR3 loop spans 18 amino acids. V was clipped by 3 bases and J by 5 bases; unmatched bases: 9. CDR1 MNHNY and CDR2 SVGAGI come from the germline V gene (reference sequence). CDR3 in amino acids: CASSYPTGLAGGVDTQYF. In DNA, the CDR3 is TGTGCCAGCAGTTATCCTACGGGACTAGCGGGGGGTGTAGATACGCAGTATTTT.

This clonotype was detected a few times. The V call is TRBV24-1, the J call TRBJ2-5; D might be TRBD2 (6 bases). Trimming removed 3 bases at V and 7 bases at J, with 14 bases between. The CDR3 covers 14 residues. Per germline, CDR1 KGHDR and CDR2 SFDVKD. CDR3 DNA sequence: TGTGCCACCAGTGATCCTACCATTAGCGGGACCCAGTACTTC. This sequence encodes CATSDPTISGTQYF.

This clonotype was found a few times. The chain joins TRBV5-1 to TRBJ1-1; no reliable D call. V was shortened by 3 bases and J by 7 bases, with 7 bases between the two germline ends. There are 11 residues in the CDR3. Germline CDR1 is SGHRS and CDR2 is YFSETQ. The CDR3 region is CASSSAVEAFF. DNA of the CDR3: TGCGCCAGCAGCTCTGCCGTTGAAGCTTTCTTT.

There are a few counts of this clonotype. The V gene is TRBV3-1, the J gene TRBJ1-2; 8 bases agree with TRBD1. CDR1 and CDR2 (germline): LGHDT, YNNKEL (reference sequence). The CDR3 loop spans 15 amino acids. The V gene end was trimmed by 0 bases and the J gene end by 7 bases; junction bases not matched to a gene: 7. The CDR3 reads CASSQEGRGLVGYTF. The CDR3 DNA is TGTGCCAGCAGCCAAGAGGGCAGGGGGCTCGTTGGCTACACCTTC.

The chain links TRBV6-6 to TRBJ1-2; 7 bases line up with TRBD1. The CDR3 is made up of 14 amino acids. V trimming: 7 bases; J trimming: 4 bases; junction bases outside the gene matches: 9. CDR1 is MNHNY, CDR2 SVGAGI, per germline (reference sequence). The CDR3: CASTTGAPSYGYTF. CDR3 nucleotides: TGTGCCAGCACTACAGGGGCGCCATCCTATGGCTACACCTTC.

This clonotype was counted only a few times. The genes are TRBV25-1 and TRBJ2-7, with 12 bases that match TRBD1. The CDR3 has 16 amino acids. V lost 1 base to trimming and J lost 6 bases; unmatched junction nucleotides: 7. CDR1 is MGHDK and CDR2 is SYGVNS in the germline V gene. Written as DNA, the CDR3 is TGTGCCAGCAGTGAATCCGGGACAGGGGGCTTTCGCGAGCAGTACTTC. Its protein is CASSESGTGGFREQYF.